Here is one TCR beta chain with its context. CDR1 MNHNY and CDR2 SVGAGI come from the germline V gene (reference sequence). This CDR3 spans 14 amino acids. The germline V and J ends were trimmed by 0 bases and 7 bases, with 13 bases remaining between them. Per the original methods: Scientists estimated how many nucleated cells there were by amplifying reference gene primers. Sequenced by immunoSEQ multiplex PCR; TCRdb stores in-frame clones only, minus some. V, J and clone size reflect that table, while D and trimming were determined from the DNA. The repertoire has about 67,000 clones, 87% of them found once; the top ten carry under 6.5%. These data belong to a study of blood T cell repertoires in COVID-19. At the level of the study: Donors in the United States, Italy and Spain gave samples during acute or convalescent COVID-19. In each case, the material was cDNA or gDNA derived from T cells, B-cell-depleted T cells, or PBMCs.

V gene TRBV6-6 combines with J gene TRBJ2-7; tentatively, D is TRBD1 (6 bases). This TCR came from a man between 50 and 59 years old with active COVID-19. Material: peripheral blood. CDR3 nucleotides: TGTGCCAGCAGTTACTCGTGGACAGATGGGGAGCAGTACTTC. It encodes CASSYSWTDGEQYF.